A single sample gave rise to the 28 T cell receptor beta chains below, sequenced in a study of Ad26.COV2.S vaccination and SARS-CoV-2 variants. Sequencing used immunoSEQ multiplex PCR; TCRdb keeps in-frame clones, though not all of them. The table lists about 680,000 clones, 70% to 90% of them singletons. Described treatment: approximately 18 received Ad26.COV2.S at low or high dose, single or two shots; roughly 5 received placebo; per-sample allocation not given. All samples were drawn on day 63, counting from the first vaccine or placebo injection. Material: peripheral blood, obtained in a trial of Ad26.COV2.S vaccine versus placebo. These receptors all come from a person aged 18-60 years who received the Ad26.COV2.S COVID-19 vaccine or a placebo.

The CDR3 DNA reads TGTGCCAGCAACATGACAGGTTCCTACAATGAGCAGTTCTTC. This sequence encodes CASNMTGSYNEQFF. The chain joins TRBV6-5 to TRBJ2-1; D is perhaps TRBD1 (6 bases). Per the germline V gene, CDR1 is MNHEY and CDR2 is SVGAGI. This CDR3 has 14 residues. V dropped 7 bases and J dropped 1 base, with 11 bases sitting between them.

The chain couples TRBV5-1 to TRBJ2-2, with D tentatively TRBD1 (5 bases). Germline V lookup: CDR1 SGHRS, CDR2 YFSETQ. The CDR3 contains 13 residues. The germline V and J ends were trimmed by 3 bases and 6 bases, with 9 bases remaining between them. CDR3 sequence (DNA): TGCGCCAGCAGCTGGGGCTTACCCGGGGAGCTGTTTTTT. Residues: CASSWGLPGELFF.

The chain is built from TRBV9 and TRBJ1-6, with TRBD1 as a possible D gene (5 bases). V gave up 4 bases and J gave up 6 bases, with 8 bases separating them. The length of the CDR3 is 13 residues. In germline, CDR1 is SGDLS, CDR2 YYNGEE. CDR3: CASSQGSNSPLHF. The CDR3, as DNA: TGTGCCAGCAGCCAGGGTAGTAATTCACCCCTCCACTTT.

The chain carries TRBV5-1 and TRBJ2-3; TRBD1 or TRBD2 may be the D gene (5 bases each). CDR1 and CDR2 (germline): SGHRS, YFSETQ. With 1 base removed from V and 5 bases from J, the gap between germline ends came to 11 bases. CDR3 length equals 14 residues. As DNA, the CDR3 is TGCGCCAGCAGCTTGATGGGGGAGAAAGATACGCAGTATTTT. This encodes CASSLMGEKDTQYF. Drawing the rest from reference TRBV5-1 and TRBJ2-3, the complete variable domain is KAGVTQTPRYLIKTRGQQVTLSCSPISGHRSVSWYQQTPGQGLQFLFEYFSETQRNKGNFPGRFSGRQFSNSRSEMNVSTLELGDSALYLCASSLMGEKDTQYFGPGTRLTVL.

This clone was seen more than once but under ten times. This chain connects TRBV4-2 to TRBJ2-2; no reliable D call. Trimming removed 6 bases at V and 6 bases at J, with 17 bases between. The CDR3 covers 15 residues. Germline values: CDR1 LGHNA, CDR2 YNFKEQ. CDR3 nucleotides: TGTGCCAGCAGACTCGAGCTAGTACATGCCGGGGAGCTGTTTTTT. Protein product: CASRLELVHAGELFF.

V usage is TRBV2 and J usage is TRBJ2-1; 13 bases are a match to TRBD2. The V segment lost 8 bases and the J segment 9 bases; nucleotides outside the gene matches: 7. The germline gives CDR1 SNHLY, CDR2 FYNNEI. The CDR3 length is 14 residues. The CDR3 sequence: CASLTSGGAPEQFF. As DNA, the CDR3 is TGTGCCAGCCTAACTAGCGGGGGGGCCCCTGAGCAGTTCTTC.

The J gene is TRBJ1-6, the V gene TRBV10-3; 7 bases match TRBD1. This CDR3 is 15 amino acids long. V shed 0 bases and J 10 bases; nucleotides not matched to a gene: 6. Per the germline V gene, CDR1 is ENHRY and CDR2 is SYGVKD. CDR3 sequence reads: CAISESDRDGSPLHF. In DNA form, the CDR3 reads TGTGCCATCAGTGAGTCTGACAGGGACGGGTCACCCCTCCACTTT.

The genes are TRBV6-6 and TRBJ2-1, with unresolved D. V was pared by 7 bases and J by 5 bases, with 6 bases between. Germline assignment: CDR1 MNHNY and CDR2 SVGAGI (reference sequence). This CDR3 has 11 residues. For the CDR3, the DNA is TGTGCCAGCATCTTGGACAATGAGCAGTTCTTC. It is translated as CASILDNEQFF.

This clone was observed a few times. This chain uses TRBV18 with TRBJ1-3; D might be TRBD1 (5 bases). There are 16 residues in the CDR3. V shed 3 bases and J shed 0 bases, with 12 bases lying between them. Germline CDR1 reads KGHSH; CDR2 reads LQKENI. The DNA of the CDR3 is TGTGCCAGCTCACCTAGGGGCGTCCACTCTGGAAACACCATATATTTT. Translation gives CASSPRGVHSGNTIYF. Full variable domain (rest looked up from reference TRBV18 and TRBJ1-3): NAGVMQNPRHLVRRRGQEARLRCSPMKGHSHVYWYRQLPEEGLKFMVYLQKENIIDESGMPKERFSAEFPKEGPSILRIQQVVRGDSAAYFCASSPRGVHSGNTIYFGEGSWLTVV.

The chain is built from TRBV19 and TRBJ1-6; D call uncertain. Per the germline V gene, CDR1 is LNHDA and CDR2 is SQIVND (reference sequence). V lost 9 bases to trimming and J lost 7 bases, with 13 bases between them. The CDR3 spans 13 residues. The CDR3 loop reads CASATVRNSPLHF. CDR3 sequence (DNA): TGTGCCAGCGCTACAGTCCGAAATTCACCCCTCCACTTT.

This chain uses TRBV5-1 with TRBJ1-2; 11 nucleotides align to TRBD1. Trimming at V came to 3 bases and at J to 4 bases, leaving 5 bases not matched to a gene. Germline CDR1 and CDR2: SGHRS and YFSETQ. The CDR3 runs 15 residues. The CDR3 bases are TGCGCCAGCAGCTCGGGGACAGGGGGTTTCTATGGCTACACCTTC. Amino acid sequence: CASSSGTGGFYGYTF. Looking up the rest from reference TRBV5-1 and TRBJ1-2 gives the full variable domain: KAGVTQTPRYLIKTRGQQVTLSCSPISGHRSVSWYQQTPGQGLQFLFEYFSETQRNKGNFPGRFSGRQFSNSRSEMNVSTLELGDSALYLCASSSGTGGFYGYTFGSGTRLTVV.

J is TRBJ2-2 and V is TRBV27; 7 bases are shared with TRBD1. The germline V gene has CDR1 MNHEY and CDR2 SMNVEV (reference sequence). The CDR3 has 15 amino acids. J gave up 5 bases and V 5 bases, and 8 bases lay outside the gene matches. CDR3 coding DNA: TGTGCCAGCAGTATCAGACAGGGTTGGACCGGGGAGCTGTTTTTT. It yields the protein CASSIRQGWTGELFF.

The CDR3 loop is CASSIKSGGNTGELFF. CDR3 DNA sequence: TGTGCCAGTAGTATAAAGAGCGGGGGTAACACCGGGGAGCTGTTTTTT. The V and J genes are TRBV19 and TRBJ2-2; 8 positions agree with TRBD2. Germline V gene data show CDR1 as LNHDA and CDR2 as SQIVND (reference sequence). The CDR3 extends over 16 amino acids. J lost 2 bases, V lost 2 bases, and 4 bases had no gene match.

This chain joins TRBV19 and TRBJ1-1, with D possibly TRBD1 on 6 matching bases. V dropped 5 bases and J dropped 1 base, with 14 bases sitting between them. The CDR3 is 15 residues long. Germline V gene lookup returns CDR1 LNHDA and CDR2 SQIVND (reference sequence). The CDR3 spells CASSGHPTGNTEAFF. The CDR3 nucleotides are TGTGCCAGTAGTGGCCATCCGACAGGGAACACTGAAGCTTTCTTT.

The gene calls are TRBV10-2 and TRBJ2-7, with no clear D. Germline CDR1 WSHSY, CDR2 SAAADI. This CDR3 has 12 residues. The V and J ends lost 7 bases and 3 bases respectively, with 10 bases between them. The CDR3 DNA follows: TGCGCCAGCATAGAGAAGTACTACGAGCAGTACTTC. Its protein product is CASIEKYYEQYF.

The rearrangement uses TRBV7-2 and TRBJ1-6; 9 bases align to TRBD1. V gave up 3 bases and J gave up 7 bases; unmatched junction bases: 4. CDR3 length: 15 residues. The germline V gene encodes CDR1 SGHTA and CDR2 FQGNSA. For the CDR3, the DNA is TGTGCCAGCAGCTTGAGGACAGGGGTCAATTCACCCCTCCACTTT. Translating gives CASSLRTGVNSPLHF.

This sequence joins TRBV6-5 and TRBJ1-4; D may be TRBD1 (5 bases). Germline CDR1 is MNHEY and CDR2 is SVGAGI. The CDR3 spans 15 residues. V lost 6 bases, J lost 7 bases, and 18 bases lay in between. CDR3 nucleotides: TGTGCCAGCAGCCGGGGGTCTCTACACCGTGAAAAACTGTTTTTT. Residues: CASSRGSLHREKLFF.

This chain links TRBV7-4 with TRBJ2-1, with 16 bases matching TRBD2. Germline assignment: CDR1 SGHVT and CDR2 SQSDAQ. This CDR3 comprises 18 residues. V lost 6 bases, J lost 5 bases, and 10 bases stayed unmatched. CDR3: CASRTGGTSGREDNEQFF. Here the CDR3 DNA reads TGTGCCAGCAGGACTGGGGGGACTAGCGGGAGGGAAGACAATGAGCAGTTCTTC.

Concerning this clone: The sample contains more than one DNA sequence encoding this CDR3. The CDR3 region is CASSFTDRVDEKLFF. Written as DNA, the CDR3 is TGCGCCAGCAGCTTTACCGACAGGGTCGATGAAAAACTGTTTTTT. The rearrangement joins TRBV5-1 to TRBJ1-4; 7 bases are shared with TRBD1. This CDR3 comprises 15 residues. Germline V gene data show CDR1 as SGHRS and CDR2 as YFSETQ. Trimming removed 2 bases from V and 6 bases from J; junction bases left unmatched: 7.

This sequence joins TRBV7-9 and TRBJ2-3, with a weak D call TRBD1 (6 bases). The CDR3 spans 19 residues. In germline, CDR1 is SEHNR, CDR2 FQNEAQ (reference sequence). Trimming cost V 1 base and J 2 bases, with 22 bases left between them. The CDR3 spells CASSLGLGHRNKNTDTQYF. In DNA form, the CDR3 reads TGTGCCAGCAGCTTAGGGTTGGGACACCGAAACAAAAACACAGATACGCAGTATTTT.

This clone showed up just a few times. The rearrangement uses TRBV3-1 (or the pseudogene TRBV3-2) and TRBJ2-5; the D gene could be TRBD1 or TRBD2 (6 bases each). CDR3 size: 15 residues. From germline, CDR1 is LGHDT and CDR2 YNNKEL (reference sequence). Trimming pared 0 bases from V and 5 bases from J, leaving 13 bases between. The CDR3 sequence: CASSQDWGAKETQYF. The CDR3 DNA is TGTGCCAGCAGCCAAGATTGGGGGGCTAAGGAGACCCAGTACTTC.

The rearrangement joins TRBV30 to TRBJ1-1, with D tentatively TRBD1 (5 bases). V shed 5 bases and J shed 1 base, with 8 bases lying between them. Germline CDR1 GTSNPN, CDR2 SVGIG (reference sequence). The CDR3 loop spans 12 amino acids. This chain's CDR3 is CAWQGGNTEAFF. CDR3 coding DNA: TGTGCCTGGCAGGGAGGGAACACTGAAGCTTTCTTT.

The rearrangement uses TRBV30 and TRBJ2-2; the match to TRBD1 covers 8 bases. This CDR3 spans 13 amino acids. J gave up 6 bases and V 3 bases, and 3 bases lay outside the gene matches. Per the germline V gene, CDR1 is GTSNPN and CDR2 is SVGIG (reference sequence). The CDR3 DNA reads TGTGCCTGGAGCCAGGGGGCGGCCGGGGAGCTGTTTTTT. As protein: CAWSQGAAGELFF.

The chain carries TRBV19 and TRBJ1-1; the D gene is possibly TRBD1 (6 bases). Germline V gene sequence: CDR1 LNHDA, CDR2 SQIVND (reference sequence). This CDR3 is 13 amino acids long. CDR3 bases: TGTGCAGCCCGTGGACAGATGAACACTGAAGCTTTCTTT. Amino acid sequence: CAARGQMNTEAFF.

The genes are TRBV5-1 and TRBJ2-7, with a weak D call TRBD1 (6 bases). The V end was cut by 0 bases, the J end by 5 bases, with 12 bases between. The V gene's germline CDR1 is SGHRS and CDR2 YFSETQ. The CDR3 extends over 14 amino acids. CDR3 in amino acids: CASSLEGGNHEQYF. In DNA form, the CDR3 reads TGCGCCAGCAGCTTGGAAGGGGGAAACCACGAGCAGTACTTC.

Points on this clone: The sample carries other DNA sequences with the same CDR3. This CDR3 is CASSQAGAGELFF. The DNA for the CDR3 is TGTGCCAGCAGCCAAGCCGGGGCCGGGGAGCTGTTTTTT. The V and J genes are TRBV3-1 (or the pseudogene TRBV3-2) and TRBJ2-2; TRBD2 might be the D (5 bases). The germline V gene has CDR1 LGHDT and CDR2 YNNKEL (reference sequence). V was cut by 1 base and J by 6 bases, with 6 bases left in between. The CDR3 is 13 amino acids.

On this clone: At one end the junction does not follow the germline gene, possibly because of a read error. The genes are TRBV5-1 and TRBJ2-3, with TRBD2 as a possible D gene (5 bases). The CDR3 has 14 residues. From germline, CDR1 is SGHRS and CDR2 YFSETQ. The DNA of the CDR3 is TGCGCCACCAGCTTGGGAGAGGTGACAGATACGCAGTATTTT. Encoded protein: CATSLGEVTDTQYF. The variable domain in full, completed from reference TRBV5-1 and TRBJ2-3, reads KAGVTQTPRYLIKTRGQQVTLSCSPISGHRSVSWYQQTPGQGLQFLFEYFSETQRNKGNFPGRFSGRQFSNSRSEMNVSTLELGDSALYLCATSLGEVTDTQYFGPGTRLTVL.

This clone has just one count. This sequence joins TRBV11-3 and TRBJ2-7, with TRBD1 identical over 8 bases. The CDR3 is 14 amino acids. Germline V CDR1 and CDR2: SGHNT, YENEEA. V was clipped by 4 bases and J by 6 bases; unmatched bases: 8. The CDR3 spells CASSYGQGGSEQYF. CDR3 in DNA: TGTGCCAGCAGCTATGGACAGGGAGGCAGCGAGCAGTACTTC.